The present T cell receptor beta chain was sequenced within a study of blood T cell repertoires in COVID-19. Across the study: Acute and convalescent COVID-19 samples came from the United States, Italy and Spain. Sample material is recorded as cDNA or gDNA derived from T cells, B-cell-depleted T cells, or PBMCs.

Per the original methods: Amplification from reference gene primers served as the basis for estimated nucleated cell counts. Sequencing was performed with immunoSEQ multiplex PCR; in TCRdb, only in-frame clones are kept and a portion is missing. Clone size and the V and J calls come from that table; the DNA yielded D and trimming. Among about 330,000 clones listed, roughly 90% were seen once. Germline assignment: CDR1 KGHSH and CDR2 LQKENI. The CDR3 contains 15 residues. V was pared by 3 bases and J by 2 bases, with 7 bases of the junction left unmatched. The chain employs TRBV18 and TRBJ2-7; 7 bases map to TRBD1. Material: peripheral blood. The receptor comes from a man between 18 and 35 years old who had recovered from COVID-19. CDR3 in DNA: TGTGCCAGCTCACCGCAGGGGGACGCAGCCTACGAGCAGTACTTC. This gives the protein CASSPQGDAAYEQYF.